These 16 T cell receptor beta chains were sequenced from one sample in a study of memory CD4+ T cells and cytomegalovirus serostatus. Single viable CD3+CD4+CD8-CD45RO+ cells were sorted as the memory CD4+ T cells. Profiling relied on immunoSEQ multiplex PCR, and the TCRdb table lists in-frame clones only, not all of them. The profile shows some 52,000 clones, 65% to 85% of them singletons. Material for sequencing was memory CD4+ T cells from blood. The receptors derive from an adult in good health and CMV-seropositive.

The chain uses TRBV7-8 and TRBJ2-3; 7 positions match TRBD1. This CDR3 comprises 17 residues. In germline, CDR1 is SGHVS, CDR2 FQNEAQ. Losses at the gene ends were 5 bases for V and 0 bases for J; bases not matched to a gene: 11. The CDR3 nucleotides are TGTGCCAGCAGCCCCTTCCCCGGGACAGCTAGCACAGATACGCAGTATTTT. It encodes CASSPFPGTASTDTQYF.

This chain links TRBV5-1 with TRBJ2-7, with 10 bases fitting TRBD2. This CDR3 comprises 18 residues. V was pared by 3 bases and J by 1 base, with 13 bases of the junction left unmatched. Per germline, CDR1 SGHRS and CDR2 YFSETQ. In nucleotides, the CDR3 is TGCGCCAGCAGCTCCCTCACAGGAGCGGGAGGGGTTTCCTACGAGCAGTACTTC. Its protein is CASSSLTGAGGVSYEQYF.

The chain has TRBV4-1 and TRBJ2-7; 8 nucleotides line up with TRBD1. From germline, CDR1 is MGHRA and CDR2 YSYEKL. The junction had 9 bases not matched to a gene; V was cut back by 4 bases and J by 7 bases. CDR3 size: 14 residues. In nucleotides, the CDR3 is TGCGCCAGCAGCCTCTGGGACAGGTTGGGGGAGCAGTACTTC. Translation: CASSLWDRLGEQYF.

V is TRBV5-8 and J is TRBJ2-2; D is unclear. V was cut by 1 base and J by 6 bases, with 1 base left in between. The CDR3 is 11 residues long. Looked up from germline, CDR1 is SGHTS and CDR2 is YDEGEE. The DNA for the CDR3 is TGTGCCAGCAGCTTGTCCGGGGAGCTGTTTTTT. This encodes CASSLSGELFF. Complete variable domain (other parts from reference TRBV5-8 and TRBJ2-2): EAGVTQSPTHLIKTRGQQATLRCSPISGHTSVYWYQQALGLGLQFLLWYDEGEERNRGNFPPRFSGRQFPNYSSELNVNALELEDSALYLCASSLSGELFFGEGSRLTVL.

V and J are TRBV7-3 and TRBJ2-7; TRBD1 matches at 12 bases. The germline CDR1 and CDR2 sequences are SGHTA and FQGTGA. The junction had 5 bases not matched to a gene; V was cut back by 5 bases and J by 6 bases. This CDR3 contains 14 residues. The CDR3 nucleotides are TGTGCCAGCAGCACCGGGACAGGGGGCGCCGAGCAGTACTTC. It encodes CASSTGTGGAEQYF.

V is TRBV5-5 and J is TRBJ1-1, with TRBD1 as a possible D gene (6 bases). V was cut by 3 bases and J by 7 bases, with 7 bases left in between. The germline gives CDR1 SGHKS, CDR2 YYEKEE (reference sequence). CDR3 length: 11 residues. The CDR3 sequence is CASSWGREAFF. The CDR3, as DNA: TGTGCCAGCAGCTGGGGGCGTGAAGCTTTCTTT.

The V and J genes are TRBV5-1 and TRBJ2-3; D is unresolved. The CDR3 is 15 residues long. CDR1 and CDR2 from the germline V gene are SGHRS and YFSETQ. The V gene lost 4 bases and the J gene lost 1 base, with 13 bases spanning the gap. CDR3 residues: CASSPVDLGTDTQYF. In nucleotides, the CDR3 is TGCGCCAGCAGCCCGGTTGACCTAGGCACAGATACGCAGTATTTT.

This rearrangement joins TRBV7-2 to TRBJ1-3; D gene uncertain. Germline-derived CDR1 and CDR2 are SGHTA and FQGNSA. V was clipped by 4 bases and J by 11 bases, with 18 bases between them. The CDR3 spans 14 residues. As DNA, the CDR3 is TGTGCCAGCAGCTCGGCCCCCTACTTAGGCGCCATATATTTT. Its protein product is CASSSAPYLGAIYF.

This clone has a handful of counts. As DNA, the CDR3 is TGTGCCAGTAGTACAGGGACAGGGGGCGGTCAGCCCCAGCATTTT. Amino acids: CASSTGTGGGQPQHF. J is TRBJ1-5 and V is TRBV19; 12 bases map to TRBD1. Germline-derived CDR1 and CDR2 are LNHDA and SQIVND (reference sequence). The CDR3 loop spans 15 amino acids. V lost 4 bases to trimming and J lost 6 bases; unmatched junction nucleotides: 4.

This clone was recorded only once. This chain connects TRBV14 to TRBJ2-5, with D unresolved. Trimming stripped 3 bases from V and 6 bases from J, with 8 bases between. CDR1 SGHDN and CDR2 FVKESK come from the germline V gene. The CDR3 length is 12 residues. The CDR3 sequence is CASSHSKKTQYF. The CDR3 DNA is TGTGCCAGCAGCCACTCAAAAAAGACCCAGTACTTC.

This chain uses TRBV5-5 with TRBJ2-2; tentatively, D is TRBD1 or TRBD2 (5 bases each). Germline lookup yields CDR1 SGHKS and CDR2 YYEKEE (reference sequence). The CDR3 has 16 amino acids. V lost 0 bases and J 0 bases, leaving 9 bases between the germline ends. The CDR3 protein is CASSLAGTANTGELFF. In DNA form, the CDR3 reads TGTGCCAGCAGCTTGGCTGGGACGGCGAACACCGGGGAGCTGTTTTTT. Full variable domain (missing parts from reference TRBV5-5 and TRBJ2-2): DAGVTQSPTHLIKTRGQQVTLRCSPISGHKSVSWYQQVLGQGPQFIFQYYEKEERGRGNFPDRFSARQFPNYSSELNVNALLLGDSALYLCASSLAGTANTGELFFGEGSRLTVL.

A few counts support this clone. The CDR3: CASSLDRGKPYEQYF. The CDR3 DNA reads as TGTGCCAGCAGCTTGGACAGGGGCAAACCCTACGAGCAGTACTTC. This sequence joins TRBV7-2 and TRBJ2-7, with 9 bases lining up with TRBD1. Germline CDR1 is SGHTA and CDR2 is FQGNSA. This CDR3 comprises 15 residues. V dropped 3 bases and J dropped 2; count of bases not matched to a gene: 5.

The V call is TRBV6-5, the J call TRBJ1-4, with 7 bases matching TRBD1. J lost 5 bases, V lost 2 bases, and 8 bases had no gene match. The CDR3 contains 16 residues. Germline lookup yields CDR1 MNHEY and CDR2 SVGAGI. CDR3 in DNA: TGTGCCAGCAGTTACGGGAGGAACAGGGGAAATGAAAAACTGTTTTTT. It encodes CASSYGRNRGNEKLFF.

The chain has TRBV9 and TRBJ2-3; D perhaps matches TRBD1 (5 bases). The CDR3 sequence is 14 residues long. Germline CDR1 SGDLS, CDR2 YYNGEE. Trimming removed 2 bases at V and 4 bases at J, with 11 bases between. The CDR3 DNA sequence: TGTGCCAGCAGCGTCGGACATTTGGCAGATACGCAGTATTTT. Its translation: CASSVGHLADTQYF.

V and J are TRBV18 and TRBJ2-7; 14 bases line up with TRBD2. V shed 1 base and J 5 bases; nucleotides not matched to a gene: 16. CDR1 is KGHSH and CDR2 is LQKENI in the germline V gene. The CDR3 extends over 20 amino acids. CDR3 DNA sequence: TGTGCCAGCTCACCACTGGAGGCGACTAGCGGGAGGGCGAAGGCCGACGAGCAGTACTTC. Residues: CASSPLEATSGRAKADEQYF.

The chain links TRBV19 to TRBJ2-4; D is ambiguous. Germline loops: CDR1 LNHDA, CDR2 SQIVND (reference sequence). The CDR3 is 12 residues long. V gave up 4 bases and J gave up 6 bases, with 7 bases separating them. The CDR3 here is CASSTRSNIQYF. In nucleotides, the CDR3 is TGTGCCAGTAGTACGAGATCAAACATTCAGTACTTC. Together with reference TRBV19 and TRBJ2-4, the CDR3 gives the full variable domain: DGGITQSPKYLFRKEGQNVTLSCEQNLNHDAMYWYRQDPGQGLRLIYYSQIVNDFQKGDIAEGYSVSREKKESFPLTVTSAQKNPTAFYLCASSTRSNIQYFGAGTRLSVL.